A single T cell receptor beta chain is shown here with its context. The record originates from a study of blood T cell repertoires in COVID-19. On the study more broadly: Some COVID-19 samples were acute and others convalescent; all came from the United States, Italy and Spain. From T cells, B-cell-depleted T cells, or PBMCs came the material, which was cDNA or gDNA.

In the source study's methods: For nucleated cells, counts were estimated from reference gene primer amplification. Only in-frame clones appear in the TCRdb table, and some are missing; sequencing was by immunoSEQ multiplex PCR. D and trimming were read from the DNA, whereas the V and J calls and clone size are those reported in that table. Here the sample spans 120,000 or so clones, approximately 83% being singletons. Between the trimmed V and J ends, which lost 4 bases and 5 bases, there was a span of 13 bases. Germline-derived CDR1 and CDR2 are MGHRA and YSYEKL. The CDR3 is made up of 14 amino acids.

This TCR was recovered from a man between 60 and 75 years old with acute or convalescent COVID-19. This rearrangement joins TRBV4-1 to TRBJ2-3; D ambiguous. The source material was peripheral blood. CDR3 amino acids: CASSPGRFGDTQYF. The CDR3, as DNA: TGCGCCAGCAGCCCAGGCAGGTTCGGAGATACGCAGTATTTT.